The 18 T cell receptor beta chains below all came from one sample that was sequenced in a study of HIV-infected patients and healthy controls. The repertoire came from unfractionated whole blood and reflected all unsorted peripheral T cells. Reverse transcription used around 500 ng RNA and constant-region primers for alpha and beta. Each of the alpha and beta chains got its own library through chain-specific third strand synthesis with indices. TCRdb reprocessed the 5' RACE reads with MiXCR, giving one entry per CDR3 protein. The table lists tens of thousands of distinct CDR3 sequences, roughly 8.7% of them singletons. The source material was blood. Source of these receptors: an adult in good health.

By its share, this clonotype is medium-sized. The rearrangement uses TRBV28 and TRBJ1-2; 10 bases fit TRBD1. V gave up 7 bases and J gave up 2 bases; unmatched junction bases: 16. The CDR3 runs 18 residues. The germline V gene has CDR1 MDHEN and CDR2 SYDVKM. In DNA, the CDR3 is TGTGCCAGCACCTCAGTCCCGGGACAGGGGTTAAGAAACTATGGCTACACCTTC. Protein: CASTSVPGQGLRNYGYTF.

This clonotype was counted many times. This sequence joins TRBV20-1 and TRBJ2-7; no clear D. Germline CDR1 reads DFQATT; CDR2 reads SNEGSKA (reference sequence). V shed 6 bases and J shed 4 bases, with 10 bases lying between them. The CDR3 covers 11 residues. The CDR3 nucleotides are TGCAGTGCCCTAGGGCAGTACGAGCAGTACTTC. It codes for CSALGQYEQYF.

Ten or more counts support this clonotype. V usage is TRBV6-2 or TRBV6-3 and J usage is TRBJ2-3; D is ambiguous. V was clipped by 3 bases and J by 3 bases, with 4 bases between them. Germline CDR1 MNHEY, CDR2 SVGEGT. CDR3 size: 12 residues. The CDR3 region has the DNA TGTGCCAGCAGTTATAGGACAGATACGCAGTATTTT. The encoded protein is CASSYRTDTQYF.

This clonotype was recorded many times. CDR3 coding DNA: TGCGCCAGCAGCTTGGAGGGGTCGTTGGGACGCACTGAAGCTTTCTTT. Amino acids: CASSLEGSLGRTEAFF. The J gene is TRBJ1-1, the V gene TRBV5-1; weak D call: TRBD1 (5 bases). Trimming took off 0 bases at V and 4 bases at J, with 16 bases between the two ends. CDR3 length equals 16 residues. CDR1 and CDR2 from the germline V gene are SGHRS and YFSETQ.

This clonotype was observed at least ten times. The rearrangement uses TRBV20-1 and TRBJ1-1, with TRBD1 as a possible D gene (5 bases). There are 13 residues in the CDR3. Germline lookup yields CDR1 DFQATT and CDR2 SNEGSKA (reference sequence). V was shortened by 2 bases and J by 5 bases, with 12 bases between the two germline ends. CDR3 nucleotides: TGCAGTGCTAGAAGGGACGGGGGTACTGAAGCTTTCTTT. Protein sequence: CSARRDGGTEAFF.

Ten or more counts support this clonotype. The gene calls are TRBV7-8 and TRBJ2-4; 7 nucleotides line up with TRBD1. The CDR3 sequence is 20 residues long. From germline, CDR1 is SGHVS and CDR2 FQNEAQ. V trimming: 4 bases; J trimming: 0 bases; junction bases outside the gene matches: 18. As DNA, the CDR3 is TGTGCCAGCAGCTCCCGAAGAGACAGGGATTTCATTTTAGCCAAAAACATTCAGTACTTC. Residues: CASSSRRDRDFILAKNIQYF.

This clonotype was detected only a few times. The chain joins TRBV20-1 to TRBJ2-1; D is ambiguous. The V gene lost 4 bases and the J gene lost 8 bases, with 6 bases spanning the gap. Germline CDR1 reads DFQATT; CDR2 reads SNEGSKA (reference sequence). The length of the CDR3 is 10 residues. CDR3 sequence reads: CSAKKDEQFF. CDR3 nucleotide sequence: TGCAGTGCTAAAAAGGATGAGCAGTTCTTC.

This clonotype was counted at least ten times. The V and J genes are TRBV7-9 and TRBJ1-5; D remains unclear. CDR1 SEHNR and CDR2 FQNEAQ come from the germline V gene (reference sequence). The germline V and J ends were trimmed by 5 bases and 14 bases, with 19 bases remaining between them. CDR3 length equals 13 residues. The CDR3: CASSAPREGSKHF. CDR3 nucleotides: TGTGCCAGCAGCGCTCCTCGGGAGGGATCCAAGCATTTT. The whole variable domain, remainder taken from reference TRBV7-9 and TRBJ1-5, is DTGVSQNPRHKITKRGQNVTFRCDPISEHNRLYWYRQTLGQGPEFLTYFQNEAQLEKSRLLSDRFSAERPKGSFSTLEIQRTEQGDSAMYLCASSAPREGSKHFGDGTRLSIL.

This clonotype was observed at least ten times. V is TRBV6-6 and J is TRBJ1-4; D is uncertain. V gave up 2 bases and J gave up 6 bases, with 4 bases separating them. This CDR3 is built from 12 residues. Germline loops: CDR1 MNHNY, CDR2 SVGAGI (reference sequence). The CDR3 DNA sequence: TGTGCCAGCAGTTACGCGGATGAAAAACTGTTTTTT. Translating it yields CASSYADEKLFF.

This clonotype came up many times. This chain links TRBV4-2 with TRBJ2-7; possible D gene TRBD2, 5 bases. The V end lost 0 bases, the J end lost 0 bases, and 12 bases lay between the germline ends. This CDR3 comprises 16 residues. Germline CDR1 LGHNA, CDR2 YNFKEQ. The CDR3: CASSQDPAAPSYEQYF. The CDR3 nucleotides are TGTGCCAGCAGCCAAGACCCAGCGGCGCCCTCCTACGAGCAGTACTTC.

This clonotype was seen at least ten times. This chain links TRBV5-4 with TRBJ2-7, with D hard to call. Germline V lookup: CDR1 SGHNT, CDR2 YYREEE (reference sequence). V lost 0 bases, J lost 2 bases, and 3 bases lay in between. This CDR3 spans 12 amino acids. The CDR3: CASSLGAYEQYF. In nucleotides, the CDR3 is TGTGCCAGCAGCTTGGGAGCCTACGAGCAGTACTTC.

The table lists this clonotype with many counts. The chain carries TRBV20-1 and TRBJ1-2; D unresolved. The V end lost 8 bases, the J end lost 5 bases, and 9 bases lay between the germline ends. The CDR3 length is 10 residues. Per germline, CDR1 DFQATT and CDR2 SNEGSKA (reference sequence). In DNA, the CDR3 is TGCAGTCCCGAACCATATGGCTACACCTTC. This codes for CSPEPYGYTF.

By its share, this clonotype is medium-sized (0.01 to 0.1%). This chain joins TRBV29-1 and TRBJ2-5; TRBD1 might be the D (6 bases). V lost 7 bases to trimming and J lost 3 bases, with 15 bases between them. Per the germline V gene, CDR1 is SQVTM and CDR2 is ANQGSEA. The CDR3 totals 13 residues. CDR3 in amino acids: CSGGDRPEETQYF. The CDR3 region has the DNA TGCAGCGGGGGCGACAGGCCCGAAGAGACCCAGTACTTC.

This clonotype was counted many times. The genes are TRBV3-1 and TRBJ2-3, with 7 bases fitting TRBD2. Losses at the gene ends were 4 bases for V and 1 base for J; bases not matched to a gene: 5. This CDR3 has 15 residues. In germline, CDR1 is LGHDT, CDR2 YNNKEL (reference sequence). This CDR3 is CASSLVSGGTDTQYF. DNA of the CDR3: TGTGCCAGCAGCCTCGTAAGCGGGGGCACAGATACGCAGTATTTT.

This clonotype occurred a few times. CDR3: CASSYSDASYNEQFF. The CDR3 DNA follows: TGTGCCAGCAGTTACTCAGACGCTTCCTACAATGAGCAGTTCTTC. This chain connects TRBV6-2 or TRBV6-3 to TRBJ2-1; D not resolved. Germline lookup yields CDR1 MNHEY and CDR2 SVGEGT. V lost 0 bases and J lost 1, with 7 bases in between. This CDR3 comprises 15 residues.

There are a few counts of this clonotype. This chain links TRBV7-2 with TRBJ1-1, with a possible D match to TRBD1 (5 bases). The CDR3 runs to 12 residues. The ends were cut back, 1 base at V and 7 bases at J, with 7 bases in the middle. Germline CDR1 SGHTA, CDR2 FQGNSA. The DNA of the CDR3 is TGTGCCAGCAGCTTAGGTGGGGGTGAAGCTTTCTTT. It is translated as CASSLGGGEAFF.

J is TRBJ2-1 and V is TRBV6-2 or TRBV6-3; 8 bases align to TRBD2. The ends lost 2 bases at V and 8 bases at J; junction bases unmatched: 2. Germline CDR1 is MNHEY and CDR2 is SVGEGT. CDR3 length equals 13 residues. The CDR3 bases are TGTGCCAGCAGTTACGGACTAGCCTATGAGCAGTTCTTC. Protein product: CASSYGLAYEQFF.

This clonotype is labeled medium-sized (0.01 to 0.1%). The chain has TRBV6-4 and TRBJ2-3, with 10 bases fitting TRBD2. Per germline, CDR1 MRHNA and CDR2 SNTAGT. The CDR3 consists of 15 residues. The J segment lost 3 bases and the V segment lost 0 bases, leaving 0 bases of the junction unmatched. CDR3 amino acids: CASSDSSGGTDTQYF. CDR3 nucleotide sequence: TGTGCCAGCAGTGACTCTAGCGGGGGGACAGATACGCAGTATTTT.